This T cell receptor beta chain was observed in a study of blood T cell repertoires in COVID-19. Study background: The United States, Italy and Spain supplied acute and convalescent COVID-19 samples. T cells, B-cell-depleted T cells, or PBMCs supplied cDNA or gDNA.

Trimming shortened V by 2 bases and J by 4 bases, and 11 bases separated the two germline ends. Germline CDR1 reads SGHRS; CDR2 reads YFSETQ. The CDR3 is 14 amino acids. Per the study methods: Reference gene primer amplification in the assay estimated nucleated cell counts. Profiled with immunoSEQ multiplex PCR; TCRdb holds only in-frame clones, not every one. V, J and clone size derive from that table, while D and trimming were established from the DNA sequence. The sample holds 140,000 to 150,000 clones, roughly 84% seen once. Participants, 18 to 89 years old, spanned 24 US areas. The receptor comes from a woman in her forties or fifties who had been exposed to COVID-19. The rearrangement uses TRBV5-1 and TRBJ2-3; tentatively, D is TRBD2 (7 bases). The sample was PBMCs or T cells enriched from blood (not recorded which). The CDR3 region has the DNA TGCGCCAGCAGCTTTAGAGGGGGGGCAGATACGCAGTATTTT. Translation: CASSFRGGADTQYF.